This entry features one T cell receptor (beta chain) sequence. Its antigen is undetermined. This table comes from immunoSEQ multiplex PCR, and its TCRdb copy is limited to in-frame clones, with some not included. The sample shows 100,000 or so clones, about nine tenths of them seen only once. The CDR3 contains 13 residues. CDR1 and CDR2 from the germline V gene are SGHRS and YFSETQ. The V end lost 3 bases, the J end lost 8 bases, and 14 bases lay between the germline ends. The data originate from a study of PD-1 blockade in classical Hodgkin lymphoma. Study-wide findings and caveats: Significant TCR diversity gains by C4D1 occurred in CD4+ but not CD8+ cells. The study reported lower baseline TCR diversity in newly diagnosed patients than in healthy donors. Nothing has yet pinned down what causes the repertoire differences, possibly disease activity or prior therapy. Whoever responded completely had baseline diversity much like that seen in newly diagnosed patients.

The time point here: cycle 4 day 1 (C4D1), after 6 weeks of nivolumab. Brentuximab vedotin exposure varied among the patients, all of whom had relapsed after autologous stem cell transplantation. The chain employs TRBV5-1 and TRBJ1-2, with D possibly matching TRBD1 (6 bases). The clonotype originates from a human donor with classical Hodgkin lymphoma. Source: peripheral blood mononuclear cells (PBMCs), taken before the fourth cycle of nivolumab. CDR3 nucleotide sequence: TGCGCCAGCAGCTCAGGGGAGTCGGTCGGCTACACCTTC. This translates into CASSSGESVGYTF.